Below are 23 T cell receptor beta chains sequenced from a single sample in a study of blood T cell repertoires in COVID-19. Only in-frame clones appear in the TCRdb table, and some are missing; sequencing was by immunoSEQ multiplex PCR. The data show some 280,000 clones, around four fifths seen once. Sample: peripheral blood. Every receptor here comes from a woman aged 50 to 65 with active or convalescent COVID-19.

V gene TRBV6-5 combines with J gene TRBJ1-2, with D possibly matching TRBD1 (6 bases). The ends were cut back, 5 bases at V and 3 bases at J, with 10 bases in the middle. The CDR3 sequence is 13 residues long. Germline V CDR1 and CDR2: MNHEY, SVGAGI. The DNA of the CDR3 is TGTGCCAGCAGTACGGACAGCTACTATGGCTACACCTTC. Translated: CASSTDSYYGYTF.

This sequence joins TRBV6-2 or TRBV6-3 and TRBJ2-1; TRBD1 matches at 9 bases. This CDR3 contains 15 residues. CDR1 MNHEY and CDR2 SVGEGT come from the germline V gene. Trimming at V came to 5 bases and at J to 4 bases, leaving 6 bases not matched to a gene. CDR3 bases: TGTGCCAGCAGTCCACGACAGGGGGGTTACAATGAGCAGTTCTTC. This encodes CASSPRQGGYNEQFF.

The chain joins TRBV11-2 to TRBJ2-1, with a tentative D call TRBD2 (5 bases). Germline CDR1 and CDR2: SGHAT and FQNNGV. CDR3 size: 12 residues. With 3 bases removed from V and 10 bases from J, the gap between germline ends came to 10 bases. The CDR3 DNA sequence: TGTGCCAGCAGCTTCGGGGTCGAGGAGCAGTTCTTC. It translates to CASSFGVEEQFF. Variable domain in full (rest from reference TRBV11-2 and TRBJ2-1): EAGVAQSPRYKIIEKRQSVAFWCNPISGHATLYWYQQILGQGPKLLIQFQNNGVVDDSQLPKDRFSAERLKGVDSTLKIQPAKLEDSAVYLCASSFGVEEQFFGPGTRLTVL.

V gene TRBV28 combines with J gene TRBJ2-7; D may be TRBD2 (6 bases). From germline, CDR1 is MDHEN and CDR2 SYDVKM. This CDR3 comprises 14 residues. Trimming removed 10 bases from V and 2 bases from J, with 18 bases in between. CDR3 amino acids: CATKIAETPYEQYF. CDR3 in DNA: TGTGCCACCAAGATAGCGGAGACCCCCTACGAGCAGTACTTC. The full variable domain, in which reference TRBV28 and TRBJ2-7 provide the parts outside the CDR3, is DVKVTQSSRYLVKRTGEKVFLECVQDMDHENMFWYRQDPGLGLRLIYFSYDVKMKEKGDIPEGYSVSREKKERFSLILESASTNQTSMYLCATKIAETPYEQYFGPGTRLTVT.

V and J are TRBV5-8 and TRBJ2-3; tentatively, D is TRBD1 (6 bases). Germline loops: CDR1 SGHTS, CDR2 YDEGEE. Trimming cost V 2 bases and J 2 bases, with 9 bases left between them. This CDR3 contains 14 residues. CDR3 in DNA: TGTGCCAGCAGCTTTTCAGGGGTCACAGATACGCAGTATTTT. As protein: CASSFSGVTDTQYF.

V is TRBV7-9 and J is TRBJ1-3, with unresolved D. Germline values: CDR1 SEHNR, CDR2 FQNEAQ (reference sequence). Trimming left V 5 bases short and J 1 base short, with 9 bases between. CDR3 length: 14 amino acids. The CDR3 protein is CASSLFVSGNTIYF. The CDR3 DNA follows: TGTGCCAGCAGCCTTTTTGTGTCTGGAAACACCATATATTTT.

The rearrangement joins TRBV3-1 (or the pseudogene TRBV3-2) to TRBJ1-2; 7 bases line up with TRBD1. J gave up 8 bases and V 4 bases, and 10 bases lay outside the gene matches. CDR3 length: 14 residues. The germline CDR1 and CDR2 sequences are LGHDT and YNNKEL (reference sequence). CDR3 residues: CASSPGQTSWGYTF. In DNA form, the CDR3 reads TGTGCCAGCAGCCCGGGACAGACCTCATGGGGCTACACCTTC.

The chain combines TRBV27 with TRBJ1-1; D may be TRBD1 (5 bases). CDR1 and CDR2 from the germline V gene are MNHEY and SMNVEV (reference sequence). The V and J ends lost 6 bases and 9 bases respectively, with 11 bases between them. The CDR3 is 11 amino acids. CDR3 in DNA: TGTGCCAGCAGAGACAGCGCGCAAGCTTTCTTT. Its translation: CASRDSAQAFF.

This rearrangement joins TRBV6-1 to TRBJ1-2; D remains unclear. V was cut by 2 bases and J by 2 bases, with 12 bases left in between. CDR1 and CDR2 (germline): MNHNS, SASEGT. The CDR3 covers 15 residues. CDR3 DNA: TGTGCCAGCAGTGAACAAGGTTCAGGAAACTATGGCTACACCTTC. It translates to CASSEQGSGNYGYTF.

As to this clone: This specimen includes other DNA sequences encoding the same CDR3. The CDR3 here is CASSWDRGYEQYF. Written as DNA, the CDR3 is TGTGCCAGCAGTTGGGACAGGGGGTACGAGCAGTACTTC. The chain employs TRBV6-5 and TRBJ2-7; 11 nucleotides agree with TRBD1. The CDR3 loop spans 13 amino acids. The V gene's germline CDR1 is MNHEY and CDR2 SVGAGI. Trimming took 4 bases from V and 4 from J; bases not matched to a gene: 0.

The chain employs TRBV9 and TRBJ2-1; 10 positions agree with TRBD2. Germline V gene sequence: CDR1 SGDLS, CDR2 YYNGEE. The CDR3 totals 15 residues. V lost 0 bases to trimming and J lost 4 bases; unmatched junction nucleotides: 1. The CDR3 loop reads CASSVGAGGYNEQFF. The DNA of the CDR3 is TGTGCCAGCAGCGTAGGAGCGGGAGGGTACAATGAGCAGTTCTTC.

The rearrangement links TRBV10-3 to TRBJ2-7; 8 nucleotides agree with TRBD2. This CDR3 spans 15 amino acids. CDR1 is ENHRY, CDR2 SYGVKD, per germline. The ends lost 0 bases at V and 6 bases at J; junction bases unmatched: 7. This CDR3 is CAISESPGLVGEQYF. The CDR3 DNA reads TGTGCCATCAGTGAGTCTCCGGGACTAGTGGGCGAGCAGTACTTC.

The chain combines TRBV6-5 with TRBJ1-1; D gene ambiguous. V lost 6 bases, J lost 0 bases, and 11 bases lay in between. Germline lookup yields CDR1 MNHEY and CDR2 SVGAGI. This CDR3 spans 14 amino acids. CDR3 nucleotide sequence: TGTGCCAGCAGCCAGGTGACCATGAACACTGAAGCTTTCTTT. Protein product: CASSQVTMNTEAFF.

V usage is TRBV19 and J usage is TRBJ2-1; the D gene is possibly TRBD2 (5 bases). Germline V gives CDR1 LNHDA, CDR2 SQIVND (reference sequence). This CDR3 is 15 amino acids long. V shed 5 bases and J shed 3 bases, with 14 bases lying between them. CDR3: CASSGSLAGYNEQFF. In DNA, the CDR3 is TGTGCCAGTAGTGGATCCCTGGCGGGCTACAATGAGCAGTTCTTC.

This chain uses TRBV12-5 with TRBJ2-2, with 9 nucleotides matching TRBD1. The CDR3 is 15 residues long. CDR1 is LGHNT and CDR2 is FRNRAP in the germline V gene. Trimming cost V 1 base and J 8 bases; bases outside gene matches: 5. The CDR3 DNA reads TGTGCTAGTGGTTTGGAGGGGACAGGGACAGGGGAGCTGTTTTTT. Its protein product is CASGLEGTGTGELFF.

V is TRBV6-5 and J is TRBJ2-7; 9 bases line up with TRBD2. The CDR3 covers 15 residues. Germline V gene lookup returns CDR1 MNHEY and CDR2 SVGAGI. Unmatched junction bases numbered 4, after V lost 2 bases and J lost 2 bases. Here the CDR3 DNA reads TGTGCCAGCAGTTACAGCGTAGCGGGAGCCTACGAGCAGTACTTC. This codes for CASSYSVAGAYEQYF.

This clone was observed a few times. The rearrangement uses TRBV3-1 (or the pseudogene TRBV3-2) and TRBJ2-7; no clear D gene. Germline V gene lookup returns CDR1 LGHDT and CDR2 YNNKEL (reference sequence). Trimming cost V 4 bases and J 0 bases, with 10 bases left between them. CDR3 length: 14 amino acids. CDR3: CASSRRRSSYEQYF. The DNA for the CDR3 is TGTGCCAGCAGCCGGAGACGGAGCTCCTACGAGCAGTACTTC.

The J gene is TRBJ1-1, the V gene TRBV7-2; a possible D gene is TRBD1 (5 bases). The germline V and J ends were trimmed by 3 bases and 6 bases, with 17 bases remaining between them. Germline lookup yields CDR1 SGHTA and CDR2 FQGNSA. The CDR3 length is 15 residues. The CDR3: CASSLIAGKAPEAFF. DNA for the CDR3: TGTGCCAGCAGCTTGATTGCAGGGAAGGCCCCTGAAGCTTTCTTT.

This chain links TRBV25-1 with TRBJ2-1; TRBD2 aligns across 9 bases. The CDR3 runs 15 residues. Trimming cost V 2 bases and J 6 bases; bases outside gene matches: 5. Germline CDR1 reads MGHDK; CDR2 reads SYGVNS. The CDR3 loop reads CASSETPGLANEQFF. CDR3 nucleotide sequence: TGTGCCAGCAGTGAAACCCCGGGACTAGCCAATGAGCAGTTCTTC.

The chain links TRBV14 to TRBJ2-1, with TRBD2 matching 10 bases. V lost 3 bases, J lost 6 bases, and 14 bases stayed unmatched. Germline V gives CDR1 SGHDN, CDR2 FVKESK. The CDR3 loop spans 18 amino acids. CDR3 protein: CASSHHRSGLASSNEQFF. CDR3 nucleotides: TGTGCCAGCAGCCATCATAGATCGGGACTAGCGTCATCCAATGAGCAGTTCTTC. Full variable domain (missing parts from reference TRBV14 and TRBJ2-1): EAGVTQFPSHSVIEKGQTVTLRCDPISGHDNLYWYRRVMGKEIKFLLHFVKESKQDESGMPNNRFLAERTGGTYSTLKVQPAELEDSGVYFCASSHHRSGLASSNEQFFGPGTRLTVL.

The chain is built from TRBV18 and TRBJ1-5; D uncertain. This CDR3 has 16 amino acids. Germline values: CDR1 KGHSH, CDR2 LQKENI. Trimming removed 3 bases from V and 3 bases from J, with 15 bases in between. CDR3 sequence reads: CASSPGTMDNNQPQHF. DNA for the CDR3: TGTGCCAGCTCACCCGGAACTATGGATAACAATCAGCCCCAGCATTTT.

V usage is TRBV3-1 (or the pseudogene TRBV3-2) and J usage is TRBJ2-1; the match to TRBD1 covers 11 bases. The CDR3 is 14 amino acids. The V segment lost 5 bases and the J segment 9 bases; nucleotides outside the gene matches: 6. CDR1 and CDR2 (germline): LGHDT, YNNKEL (reference sequence). DNA of the CDR3: TGTGCCAGCAGCACCCGGGACAGGGGGGGTGAGCAGTTCTTC. Protein: CASSTRDRGGEQFF.

The rearrangement uses TRBV5-1 and TRBJ1-1; no reliable D call. Germline V gene sequence: CDR1 SGHRS, CDR2 YFSETQ. V lost 4 bases, J lost 3 bases, and 13 bases lay in between. This CDR3 contains 14 residues. In DNA, the CDR3 is TGCGCCAGCAGCGTCCTCGGGGTGCACACTGAAGCTTTCTTT. Translating it yields CASSVLGVHTEAFF.